This entry describes one T cell receptor beta chain. Participant reports of clinical history set cohort assignment. People in the exposed group encountered a COVID-19 case within 2 weeks before entering the study. The data were obtained in a study of blood T cell repertoires in COVID-19. Study overall: PBMCs, B-cell-depleted T cells, or T cells provided the cDNA or gDNA that made up the material.

Method: immunoSEQ multiplex PCR; TCRdb's copy keeps in-frame clones and lacks some. The repertoire holds more than 300,000 clones, with approximately 91% as singletons. The specimen was PBMCs or T cells enriched from blood (not recorded which). This TCR derives from a woman younger than 45 who had been exposed to COVID-19.

CDR3 region: CASSPSRHSYNEQFF. In DNA form, the CDR3 reads TGTGCCAGCAGCCCCTCCCGACATTCCTACAATGAGCAGTTCTTC. The chain joins TRBV7-6 to TRBJ2-1; D unresolved. Germline CDR1 is SGHVS and CDR2 is FNYEAQ. The CDR3 spans 15 residues. The V end was cut by 5 bases, the J end by 1 base, with 12 bases between. Full variable domain (rest looked up from reference TRBV7-6 and TRBJ2-1): GAGVSQSPRYKVTKRGQDVALRCDPISGHVSLYWYRQALGQGPEFLTYFNYEAQQDKSGLPNDRFSAERPEGSISTLTIQRTEQRDSAMYRCASSPSRHSYNEQFFGPGTRLTVL.